This entry lists 3 T cell receptor beta chains sequenced from one sample in a study of T cells in Graves' hyperthyroidism and ophthalmopathy. Amplification targeted TCR beta CDR3 regions from RNA transcripts. Carried out on the TCR CDR3, a first-round RT-PCR used the HTBI primer set. In TCRdb, the multiplex PCR reads were re-called with MiXCR into one record per CDR3 protein. This repertoire shows 490,000 or so distinct CDR3 sequences, 40% to 50% found once; its top ten account for about two fifths. Sequencing was performed on peripheral blood or thyroid tissue (not recorded which). The receptors stem from an adult woman with Graves' disease, either hyperthyroidism or ophthalmopathy (not recorded which).

This clonotype was seen repeatedly, ten times or more. The V and J genes are TRBV4-2 and TRBJ2-7; D might be TRBD2 (5 bases). Per the germline V gene, CDR1 is LGHNA and CDR2 is YNFKEQ. The CDR3 extends over 15 amino acids. With 1 base removed from V and 3 bases from J, the gap between germline ends came to 13 bases. CDR3 nucleotides: TGTGCCAGCAGCCAAGGAACGGGGAAGATCTACGAGCAGTACTTC. Its translation: CASSQGTGKIYEQYF.

The rearrangement uses TRBV7-3 and TRBJ2-3, with TRBD2 identical over 10 bases. CDR1 and CDR2 from the germline V gene are SGHTA and FQGTGA. The CDR3 has 16 amino acids. V dropped 3 bases and J dropped 5; count of bases not matched to a gene: 8. The CDR3 bases are TGTGCCAGCAGCTTCTCTAGCGGGAGAGGCAGAGATACGCAGTATTTT. Its protein product is CASSFSSGRGRDTQYF.

This clonotype was recorded at least ten times. The chain couples TRBV29-1 to TRBJ2-7; no clear D. This CDR3 is built from 13 residues. The ends were cut back, 7 bases at V and 6 bases at J, with 19 bases in the middle. Looked up from germline, CDR1 is SQVTM and CDR2 is ANQGSEA. CDR3 in amino acids: CSGAGLPSGEQYF. CDR3 in DNA: TGCAGCGGAGCCGGGCTACCGTCGGGCGAGCAGTACTTC.